What follows describes a single T cell receptor beta chain. Its antigen is not identified. Via MiXCR, TCRdb re-called the 5' RACE reads, giving one row per CDR3 protein. The sample carries about 470,000 distinct CDR3 sequences, 24% recorded once. The data were taken from a study of identical twins. Points from the study as a whole: Twins shared out-of-frame alpha sequences with excess low generation probability. Sharing of beta out-of-frame sequences by twins showed a weaker excess.

Germline CDR1 reads SQVTM; CDR2 reads ANQGSEA. The CDR3 has 12 residues. With V trimmed by 8 bases and J by 6 bases, 7 bases remained unmatched. The same sample was also studied in work on T cells expressing NK-cell markers. That report adds: From sorted CD3+CD56+NKG2C+, CD3+CD56+NKG2C- and CD3+CD56-NKG2C+ T cells came the TCR beta repertoires. Several experiments confined sorting to alpha-beta TCR T cells with an anti-gamma-delta TCR antibody.

The TCR comes from a woman aged 18-29 years in good health. This chain joins TRBV29-1 and TRBJ1-1; 9 nucleotides line up with TRBD1. Sequences were obtained from CD4+ T cells sorted from blood. CDR3 sequence reads: CSSVQGAAEAFF. The CDR3, as DNA: TGCAGCTCAGTACAGGGGGCCGCTGAAGCTTTCTTT.